Listed below are T cell receptor beta chains from one sample, sequenced in a study of blood T cells in healthy people across ages. A single record per CDR3 protein comes from TCRdb applying MiXCR to the 5' RACE reads. The sample lists 850,000 to 1,300,000 distinct CDR3 sequences, under 55% occurring once. Input material: blood. Receptors were obtained from a woman aged 55 to 70 in good health. The CDR3 runs from the conserved cysteine through the conserved F or W. Fields, in order: J gene, clone size, V gene, D gene, CDR3 DNA, CDR3 protein. D genes are given only for firm matches. Clone sizes are given selectively: once, few, many, or a class where the clone is expanded.

j_call: TRBJ2-5; clone_size: few; v_call: TRBV20-1; d_call: TRBD1; cdr3_nt: TGCAGTGCTAGAGAGATGACAAGGGGGCGCGGGGAGACCCAGTACTTC; cdr3_aa: CSAREMTRGRGETQYF
j_call: TRBJ1-5; clone_size: NA; v_call: TRBV7-2; d_call: TRBD1; cdr3_nt: TGTGCCAGCAGCTTAGGAGGGGGACAGGGATTGAGGCCCCAGCATTTT; cdr3_aa: CASSLGGGQGLRPQHF
j_call: TRBJ1-5; clone_size: NA; v_call: TRBV11-2; d_call: NA; cdr3_nt: TGTGCCAGCAGCTTAAACAGAGGCCCGAATCAGCCCCAGCATTTT; cdr3_aa: CASSLNRGPNQPQHF
j_call: TRBJ2-7; clone_size: few; v_call: TRBV7-9; d_call: TRBD1; cdr3_nt: TGTGCCAGCAGCTTATTGGGACAGGGGGCCGAGCAGTACTTC; cdr3_aa: CASSLLGQGAEQYF
j_call: TRBJ2-5; clone_size: NA; v_call: TRBV13; d_call: TRBD2; cdr3_nt: TGTGCCAGCAGCGCCCGACTAGCGGGAGTTGAGGAGACCCAGTACTTC; cdr3_aa: CASSARLAGVEETQYF
j_call: TRBJ2-1; clone_size: NA; v_call: TRBV20-1; d_call: NA; cdr3_nt: TGCAGTGCTATCCCTATCTCCCGGGGGTACAATGAGCAGTTCTTC; cdr3_aa: CSAIPISRGYNEQFF
j_call: TRBJ2-1; clone_size: NA; v_call: TRBV20-1; d_call: TRBD2; cdr3_nt: TGCAGTGCTAGAGTGGCGGGAGGGCCTTATGAGCAGTTCTTC; cdr3_aa: CSARVAGGPYEQFF
j_call: TRBJ1-2; clone_size: NA; v_call: TRBV7-9; d_call: TRBD1; cdr3_nt: TGTGCCAGCAGCGAGCCGGGACAGGGGGGCAGCTACACCTTC; cdr3_aa: CASSEPGQGGSYTF
j_call: TRBJ1-6; clone_size: few; v_call: TRBV2; d_call: NA; cdr3_nt: TGTGCCAGCTCTCCACGACCCGGACAGTCGTATAATTCACCCCTCCACTTT; cdr3_aa: CASSPRPGQSYNSPLHF
j_call: TRBJ1-5; clone_size: NA; v_call: TRBV28; d_call: TRBD1; cdr3_nt: TGTGCCAGCAGTTTATCTCGACAGGGTTTTTTGCCCCAGCATTTT; cdr3_aa: CASSLSRQGFLPQHF
j_call: TRBJ1-2; clone_size: NA; v_call: TRBV12-3/TRBV12-4; d_call: TRBD1; cdr3_nt: TGTGCCAGCAGCTCCGGGACAGGGGGTAGCTACACCTTC; cdr3_aa: CASSSGTGGSYTF
j_call: TRBJ1-2; clone_size: NA; v_call: TRBV24-1; d_call: NA; cdr3_nt: TGTGCCACCAGTGATTTGAGGGCTGGCTATGGCTACACCTTC; cdr3_aa: CATSDLRAGYGYTF
j_call: TRBJ2-7; clone_size: NA; v_call: TRBV11-2; d_call: NA; cdr3_nt: TGTGCCAGCAGCTTGGTGTACCGTCGTTTCGACTACGAGCAGTACTTC; cdr3_aa: CASSLVYRRFDYEQYF
j_call: TRBJ2-5; clone_size: many; v_call: TRBV6-1; d_call: TRBD2; cdr3_nt: TGTGCCAGCAGTGGGGGGTTCGGGGGAGGGCAAGAGACCCAGTACTTC; cdr3_aa: CASSGGFGGGQETQYF
j_call: TRBJ2-3; clone_size: NA; v_call: TRBV6-5; d_call: TRBD1; cdr3_nt: TGTGCCAGCCTCCCGACAGGGGAGGATACGCAGTATTTT; cdr3_aa: CASLPTGEDTQYF
j_call: TRBJ2-7; clone_size: few; v_call: TRBV7-9; d_call: NA; cdr3_nt: TGTGCCAGCAGCTCTACGGGACACACCTACGAGCAGTACTTC; cdr3_aa: CASSSTGHTYEQYF
j_call: TRBJ2-3; clone_size: NA; v_call: TRBV7-3; d_call: NA; cdr3_nt: TGTGCCAGCAGCGCCAGGGACACCTCGCGCACAGATACGCAGTATTTT; cdr3_aa: CASSARDTSRTDTQYF
j_call: TRBJ1-1; clone_size: few; v_call: TRBV27; d_call: NA; cdr3_nt: TGTGCCAGTGGGGGGCAGGGCAATACTGAAGCTTTCTTT; cdr3_aa: CASGGQGNTEAFF
j_call: TRBJ2-1; clone_size: few; v_call: TRBV6-2/TRBV6-3; d_call: NA; cdr3_nt: TGTGCCAGCAGTCCCTTAGCGGACTCCTACAATGAGCAGTTCTTC; cdr3_aa: CASSPLADSYNEQFF
j_call: TRBJ2-7; clone_size: few; v_call: TRBV6-1; d_call: NA; cdr3_nt: TGTGCCAGCAGTGATGGGTGGGAGGATGGCGAGCAGTACTTC; cdr3_aa: CASSDGWEDGEQYF
j_call: TRBJ2-1; clone_size: few; v_call: TRBV2; d_call: TRBD1; cdr3_nt: TGTGCCAGCAGTGACCAGGCAGGGGGCTTAAATGAGCAGTTCTTC; cdr3_aa: CASSDQAGGLNEQFF
j_call: TRBJ2-1; clone_size: NA; v_call: TRBV12-3/TRBV12-4; d_call: TRBD1; cdr3_nt: TGTGCCAGCAGTTTCGGACAGGGCCAGCAGTTCTTC; cdr3_aa: CASSFGQGQQFF
j_call: TRBJ2-5; clone_size: NA; v_call: TRBV7-2; d_call: NA; cdr3_nt: TGTGCCAGCAGCCTACAAATTTTCAATGAGCAGTACTTC; cdr3_aa: CASSLQIFNEQYF
j_call: TRBJ2-7; clone_size: few; v_call: TRBV20-1; d_call: NA; cdr3_nt: TGCAGTGCTAGAGATCCGTCCGGGAAGCAGTACTTC; cdr3_aa: CSARDPSGKQYF
j_call: TRBJ2-1; clone_size: NA; v_call: TRBV29-1; d_call: NA; cdr3_nt: TGCAGCGTTGAAGGCCCTAACAATGAGCAGTTCTTC; cdr3_aa: CSVEGPNNEQFF
j_call: TRBJ1-2; clone_size: many; v_call: TRBV6-2/TRBV6-3; d_call: TRBD1; cdr3_nt: TGTGCCAGCAGCCCGGACAGGAACTATGGCTACACCTTC; cdr3_aa: CASSPDRNYGYTF
j_call: TRBJ2-5; clone_size: few; v_call: TRBV2; d_call: TRBD2; cdr3_nt: TGTGCCAGCAGTGAATGGGGACTAGCGGGAGGTCGAGAGACCCAGTACTTC; cdr3_aa: CASSEWGLAGGRETQYF
j_call: TRBJ1-1; clone_size: once; v_call: TRBV12-3/TRBV12-4; d_call: NA; cdr3_nt: TGTGCCAGCAGTTTAGGGGCAGAACTTCTGAACACTGAAGCTTTCTTT; cdr3_aa: CASSLGAELLNTEAFF
j_call: TRBJ1-4; clone_size: NA; v_call: TRBV7-9; d_call: TRBD1; cdr3_nt: TGTGCCAGCAAGGGCGGACAGGGGTGGGCTAATGAAAAACTGTTTTTT; cdr3_aa: CASKGGQGWANEKLFF
j_call: TRBJ2-3; clone_size: few; v_call: TRBV2; d_call: NA; cdr3_nt: TGTGCCAGCAGTGAATGGGGCGGAGCTAGCACAGATACGCAGTATTTT; cdr3_aa: CASSEWGGASTDTQYF
j_call: TRBJ2-1; clone_size: few; v_call: TRBV20-1; d_call: TRBD2; cdr3_nt: TGCAGTGCGCGGAACAGCGGGAGCCCGAACAATGAGCAGTTCTTC; cdr3_aa: CSARNSGSPNNEQFF
j_call: TRBJ1-1; clone_size: NA; v_call: TRBV6-5; d_call: NA; cdr3_nt: TGTGCCAGCAGAAGAACCAACCCTCCTGAAGCTTTCTTT; cdr3_aa: CASRRTNPPEAFF